This record covers a single T cell receptor beta chain. The germline V gene has CDR1 SGHTA and CDR2 FQGNSA. Trimming removed 5 bases at V and 6 bases at J, with 13 bases between. This CDR3 spans 13 amino acids. These data belong to a study of T cell responses to AZD1222 COVID-19 vaccine. The assay was immunoSEQ multiplex PCR, and TCRdb's table has in-frame clones only and misses some. Counted here are about 78,000 clones, just over 90% occurring once; the ten biggest clones make up more than 2.5%. This receptor was taken from an adult who received the AZD1222 COVID-19 vaccine. This rearrangement joins TRBV7-2 to TRBJ1-2; D is uncertain. The source material was peripheral blood, sampled 28 days after the second AZD1222 dose. The CDR3 region is CASSPRWGDGYTF. In DNA, the CDR3 is TGTGCCAGCAGCCCCCGATGGGGAGATGGCTACACCTTC.